The T cell receptor beta chain described here comes from a study of beta chain features in type 1 diabetes. Reverse transcribing all isolated RNA meant expressed TCRB transcripts were sequenced. Some clones are missing from TCRdb's copy, which holds only in-frame ones; the method was immunoSEQ multiplex PCR. The profile shows 250,000 to 350,000 clones, 8% to 13% of them singletons. The germline V and J ends were trimmed by 3 bases and 3 bases, with 17 bases remaining between them. CDR3 size: 16 residues. Per the germline V gene, CDR1 is MDHEN and CDR2 is SYDVKM. The origin of this receptor is a woman aged 30 to 39 in good health. The V and J genes are TRBV28 and TRBJ1-1, with D possibly being TRBD1 (6 bases). The sample taken for sequencing was naive CD4+ T cells from blood. CDR3 loop: CASSLGGLGADTEAFF. As DNA, the CDR3 is TGTGCCAGCAGTTTGGGGGGGCTGGGGGCCGACACTGAAGCTTTCTTT.